The T cell receptor beta chain described here comes from a study of CD8 T cells in ankylosing spondylitis (dated by TCRdb to about 2017). Regarding the complete study: The study set out to find disease-linked TCR variants by profiling T cell receptor beta repertoires in ankylosing spondylitis patients and healthy donors. The full study cohort was made up of approximately 24 ankylosing spondylitis patients and 108 healthy donors. Samples of peripheral blood were taken, and for ankylosing spondylitis patients, synovial fluid was collected as well.

On this clonotype itself: Its antigen remains unidentified. One base away there is no much larger clone; base qualities are not given.

For sequencing, an Illumina HiSeq 2500 was employed. Quantitative 5'-RACE with molecular barcodes was used to prepare TCR beta libraries. As for how the authors treated the data: Disease-linked TCR variants were identified with a new computational method built on a probabilistic model of VDJ rearrangement. The public reads were run again by TCRdb, first through fastp at Q25 and then through MiXCR, and only productive beta chains were kept. Rows merge per CDR3 protein into single entries with the most common DNA and genes. TCRdb's processing, not the authors' own work, is the source of the V and J calls. Present in this sample are 250,000 to 400,000 distinct CDR3 sequences, under 14% of which were seen just once. The ten largest make up roughly 9% of the sample. Trimming leaves V shorter by 4 bases and J shorter by 6 bases, with the junction holding 13 bases beyond the gene matches. The CDR3 runs 15 residues from the cysteine to the phenylalanine. Only the CDR3 portion is preserved as DNA: 45 bases, with reading frame beginning at the first base. The CDR1 and CDR2 encoded by the germline V gene are SGHRS and YFSETQ.

Overall study outcomes, separate from this receptor: The disease-linked clones were reported as significantly enriched in matched synovial fluid samples from ankylosing spondylitis patients. Some motif variants had previously been reported in the synovial fluid and blood of reactive arthritis patients, which suggests shared mechanisms of disease initiation. The disease-linked clones had a CD8+ phenotype and were found at relatively low frequencies in peripheral blood. A TCR beta motif of 8 or 9 highly homologous amino acid variants appeared characteristic of blood from ankylosing spondylitis patients.

This TCR was recovered from a female donor with ankylosing spondylitis or in good health (not recorded which). The sequenced sample consisted of blood, either unsorted or a sorted T cell fraction (not recorded which). The rearranged segments are TRBV5-1 and TRBJ2-7; a stretch of 7 junction bases matches TRBD2. The DNA is as follows: TGCGCCAGCAGCACGGGGACTATAATGGGGGGCGAGCAGTACTTC. The translation is CASSTGTIMGGEQYF.